This T cell receptor beta chain was captured by sequencing in a study of T cell responses to AZD1222 COVID-19 vaccine. Study-wide results and limits: Baseline serostatus was positive in only a handful of AZD1222 recipients. Repertoire sampling occurred only after the peak T cell response.

The CDR3 is made up of 13 amino acids. Germline lookup yields CDR1 SNHLY and CDR2 FYNNEI. V lost 5 bases to trimming and J lost 6 bases, with 12 bases between them. Details on this clone: The antigen remains unidentified.

Here immunoSEQ multiplex PCR was the method, and the copy in TCRdb shows in-frame clones only, minus some. The table includes 90,000 to 130,000 clones, 86% detected once. The V call is TRBV2, the J call TRBJ2-3; D possibly uses TRBD1 or TRBD2 (5 bases each). Here the sequenced sample was peripheral blood, taken on day 0 of AZD1222 vaccination. The TCR comes from an adult in good health. CDR3 in amino acids: CASSRDPRDTQYF. CDR3 in DNA: TGTGCCAGCAGTCGGGACCCTAGGGATACGCAGTATTTT.